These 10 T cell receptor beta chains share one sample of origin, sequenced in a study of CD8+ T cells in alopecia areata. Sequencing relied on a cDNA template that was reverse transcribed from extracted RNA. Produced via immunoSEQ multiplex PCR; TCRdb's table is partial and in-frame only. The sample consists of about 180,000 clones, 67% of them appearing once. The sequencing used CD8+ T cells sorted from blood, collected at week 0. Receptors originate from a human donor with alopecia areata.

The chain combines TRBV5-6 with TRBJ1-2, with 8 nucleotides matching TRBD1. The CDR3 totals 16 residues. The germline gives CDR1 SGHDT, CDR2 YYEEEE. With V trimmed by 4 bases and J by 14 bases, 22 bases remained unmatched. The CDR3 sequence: CASSIGLGGQGKGDTF. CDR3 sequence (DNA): TGTGCCAGCAGCATCGGACTCGGCGGACAGGGCAAGGGGGATACCTTC.

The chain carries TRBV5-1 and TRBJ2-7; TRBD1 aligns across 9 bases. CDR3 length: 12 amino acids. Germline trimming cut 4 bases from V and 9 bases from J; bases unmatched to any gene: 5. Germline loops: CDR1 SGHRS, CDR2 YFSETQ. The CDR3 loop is CASSGDREVQYF. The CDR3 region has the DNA TGCGCCAGCAGCGGGGACAGGGAGGTGCAGTACTTC. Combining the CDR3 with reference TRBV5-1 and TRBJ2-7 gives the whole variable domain KAGVTQTPRYLIKTRGQQVTLSCSPISGHRSVSWYQQTPGQGLQFLFEYFSETQRNKGNFPGRFSGRQFSNSRSEMNVSTLELGDSALYLCASSGDREVQYFGPGTRLTVT.

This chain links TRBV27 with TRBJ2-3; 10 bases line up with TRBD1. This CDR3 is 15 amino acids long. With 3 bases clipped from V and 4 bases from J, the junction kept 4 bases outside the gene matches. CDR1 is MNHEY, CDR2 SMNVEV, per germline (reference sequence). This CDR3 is CASSLTGTGADTQYF. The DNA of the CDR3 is TGTGCCAGCAGTTTGACCGGGACAGGGGCAGATACGCAGTATTTT.

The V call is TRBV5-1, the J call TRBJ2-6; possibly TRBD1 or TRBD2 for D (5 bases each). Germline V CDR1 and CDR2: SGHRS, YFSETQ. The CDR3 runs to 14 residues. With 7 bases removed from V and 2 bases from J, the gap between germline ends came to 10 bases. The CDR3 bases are TGCGCCAGCCAGAGGGGCACTGGGGCCAACGTCCTGACTTTC. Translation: CASQRGTGANVLTF.

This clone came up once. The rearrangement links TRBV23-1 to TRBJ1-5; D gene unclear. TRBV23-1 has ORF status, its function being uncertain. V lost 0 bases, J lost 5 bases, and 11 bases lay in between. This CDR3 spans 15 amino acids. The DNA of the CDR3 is TGCGCCAGCAGTCAATCAAGAGGCCCCCATCAGCCCCAGCATTTT. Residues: CASSQSRGPHQPQHF.

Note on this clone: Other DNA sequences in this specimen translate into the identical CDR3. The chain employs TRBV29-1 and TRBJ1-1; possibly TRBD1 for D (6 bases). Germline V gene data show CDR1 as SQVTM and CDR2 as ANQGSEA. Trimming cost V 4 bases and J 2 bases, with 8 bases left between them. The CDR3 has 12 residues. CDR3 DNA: TGCAGCGTTGCCAGGGGAAACACTGAAGCTTTCTTT. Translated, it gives CSVARGNTEAFF.

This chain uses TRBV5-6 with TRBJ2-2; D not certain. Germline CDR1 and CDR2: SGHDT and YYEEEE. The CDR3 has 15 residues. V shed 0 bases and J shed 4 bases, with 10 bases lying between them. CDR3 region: CASSLGTASTGELFF. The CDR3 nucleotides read TGTGCCAGCAGCTTGGGAACAGCAAGCACCGGGGAGCTGTTTTTT. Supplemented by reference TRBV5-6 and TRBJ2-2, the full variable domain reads DAGVTQSPTHLIKTRGQQVTLRCSPKSGHDTVSWYQQALGQGPQFIFQYYEEEERQRGNFPDRFSGHQFPNYSSELNVNALLLGDSALYLCASSLGTASTGELFFGEGSRLTVL.

CDR3 DNA: TGTGCCAGCAGTCCAGCCGGGACAGGGACCCAGCCCCAGCATTTT. This encodes CASSPAGTGTQPQHF. The chain joins TRBV27 to TRBJ1-5; 9 bases match TRBD1. The germline V gene encodes CDR1 MNHEY and CDR2 SMNVEV (reference sequence). V trimming: 5 bases; J trimming: 7 bases; junction bases outside the gene matches: 9. The CDR3 spans 15 residues.

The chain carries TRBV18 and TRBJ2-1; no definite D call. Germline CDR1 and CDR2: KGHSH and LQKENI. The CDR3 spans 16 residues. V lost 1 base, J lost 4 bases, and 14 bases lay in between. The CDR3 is CASSPLPSFLYNEQFF. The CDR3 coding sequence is TGTGCCAGCTCACCACTCCCCAGCTTTCTTTACAATGAGCAGTTCTTC. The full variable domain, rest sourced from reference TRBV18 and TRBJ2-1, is NAGVMQNPRHLVRRRGQEARLRCSPMKGHSHVYWYRQLPEEGLKFMVYLQKENIIDESGMPKERFSAEFPKEGPSILRIQQVVRGDSAAYFCASSPLPSFLYNEQFFGPGTRLTVL.

DNA for the CDR3: TGTGCCAGCAGCATGGGGACAGGGTTTGGGGCCAACGTCCTGACTTTC. Its translation: CASSMGTGFGANVLTF. The chain couples TRBV11-2 to TRBJ2-6; 9 bases are shared with TRBD1. Germline CDR1 SGHAT, CDR2 FQNNGV. V was clipped by 5 bases and J by 3 bases; unmatched bases: 5. The CDR3 has 16 amino acids.